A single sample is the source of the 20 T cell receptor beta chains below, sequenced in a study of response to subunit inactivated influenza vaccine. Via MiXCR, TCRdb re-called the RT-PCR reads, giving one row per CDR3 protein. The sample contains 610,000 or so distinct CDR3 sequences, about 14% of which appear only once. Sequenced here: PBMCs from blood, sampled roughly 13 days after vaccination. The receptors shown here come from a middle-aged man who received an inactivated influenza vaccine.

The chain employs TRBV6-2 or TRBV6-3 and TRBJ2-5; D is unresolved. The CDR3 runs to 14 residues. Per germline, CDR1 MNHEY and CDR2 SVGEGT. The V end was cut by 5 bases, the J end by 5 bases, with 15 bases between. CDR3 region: CASSRLGFGETQYF. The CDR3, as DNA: TGTGCCAGCAGTCGACTGGGGTTTGGGGAGACCCAGTACTTC.

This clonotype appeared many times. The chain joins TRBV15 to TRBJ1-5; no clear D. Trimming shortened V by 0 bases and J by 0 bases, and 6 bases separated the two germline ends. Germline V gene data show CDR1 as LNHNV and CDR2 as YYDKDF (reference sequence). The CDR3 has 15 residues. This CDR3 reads CATSRDKGSNQPQHF. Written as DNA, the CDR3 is TGTGCCACCAGCAGAGATAAGGGTAGCAATCAGCCCCAGCATTTT.

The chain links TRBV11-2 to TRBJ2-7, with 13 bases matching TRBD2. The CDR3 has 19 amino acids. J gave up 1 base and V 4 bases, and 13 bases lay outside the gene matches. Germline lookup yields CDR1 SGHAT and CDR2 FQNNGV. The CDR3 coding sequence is TGTGCCAGCAGCTCCCGTCTGGACAGGGGACTAGCGGGATCCTACGAGCAGTACTTC. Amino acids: CASSSRLDRGLAGSYEQYF. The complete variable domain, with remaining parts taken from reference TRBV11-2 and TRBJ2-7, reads EAGVAQSPRYKIIEKRQSVAFWCNPISGHATLYWYQQILGQGPKLLIQFQNNGVVDDSQLPKDRFSAERLKGVDSTLKIQPAKLEDSAVYLCASSSRLDRGLAGSYEQYFGPGTRLTVT.

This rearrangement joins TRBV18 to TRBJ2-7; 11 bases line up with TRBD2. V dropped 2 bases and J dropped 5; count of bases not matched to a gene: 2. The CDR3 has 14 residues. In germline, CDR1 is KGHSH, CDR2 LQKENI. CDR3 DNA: TGTGCCAGCTCACCAACTAGCGGGAGCGACGAGCAGTACTTC. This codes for CASSPTSGSDEQYF.

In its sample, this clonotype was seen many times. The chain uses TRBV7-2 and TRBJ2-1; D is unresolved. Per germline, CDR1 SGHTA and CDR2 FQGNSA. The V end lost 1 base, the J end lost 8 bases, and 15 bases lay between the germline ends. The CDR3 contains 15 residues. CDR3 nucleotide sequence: TGTGCCAGCAGCTTAGGCCCGGGTTTCATAGATGAGCAGTTCTTC. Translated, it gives CASSLGPGFIDEQFF.

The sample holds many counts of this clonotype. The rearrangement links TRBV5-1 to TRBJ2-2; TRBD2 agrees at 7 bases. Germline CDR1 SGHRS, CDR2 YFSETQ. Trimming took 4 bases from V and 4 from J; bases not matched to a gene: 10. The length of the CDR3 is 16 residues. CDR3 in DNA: TGCGCCAGCAGCCCTCACACTAGCGCTGGCACCGGGGAGCTGTTTTTT. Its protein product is CASSPHTSAGTGELFF.

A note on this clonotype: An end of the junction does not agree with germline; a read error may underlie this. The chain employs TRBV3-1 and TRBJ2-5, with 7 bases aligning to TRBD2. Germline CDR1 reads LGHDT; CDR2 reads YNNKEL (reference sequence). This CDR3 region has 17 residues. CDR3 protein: CATSQDWRGRSKETQYF. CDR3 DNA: TGTGCCACCAGCCAAGATTGGCGGGGGAGATCCAAAGAGACCCAGTACTTC.

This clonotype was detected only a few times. The CDR3 sequence: CASSTRDKLYEQYF. For the CDR3, the DNA is TGTGCCAGCTCAACTCGGGACAAGCTATACGAGCAGTACTTC. This rearrangement joins TRBV2 to TRBJ2-7, with D perhaps TRBD1 (6 bases). CDR3 length: 14 amino acids. With 8 bases removed from V and 4 bases from J, the gap between germline ends came to 18 bases. Germline lookup yields CDR1 SNHLY and CDR2 FYNNEI.

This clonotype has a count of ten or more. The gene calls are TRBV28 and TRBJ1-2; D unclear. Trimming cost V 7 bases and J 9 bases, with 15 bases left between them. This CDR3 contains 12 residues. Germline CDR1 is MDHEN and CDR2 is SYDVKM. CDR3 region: CASTSGSLRYTF. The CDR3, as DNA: TGTGCCAGCACCTCTGGGTCTCTACGCTACACCTTC.

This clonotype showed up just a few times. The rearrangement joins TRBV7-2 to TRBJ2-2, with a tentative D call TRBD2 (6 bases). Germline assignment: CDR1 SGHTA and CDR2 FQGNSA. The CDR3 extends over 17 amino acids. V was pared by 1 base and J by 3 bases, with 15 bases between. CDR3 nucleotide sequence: TGTGCCAGCAGCTTAGGGGGACTTGCGAGCCACACCGGGGAGCTGTTTTTT. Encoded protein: CASSLGGLASHTGELFF.

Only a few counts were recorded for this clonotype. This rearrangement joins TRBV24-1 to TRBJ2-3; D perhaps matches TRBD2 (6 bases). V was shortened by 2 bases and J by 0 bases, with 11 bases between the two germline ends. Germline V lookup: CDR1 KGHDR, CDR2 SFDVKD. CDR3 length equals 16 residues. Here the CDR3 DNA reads TGTGCCACCAGTGATTCTAGCGCGACTAGCACAGATACGCAGTATTTT. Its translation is CATSDSSATSTDTQYF.

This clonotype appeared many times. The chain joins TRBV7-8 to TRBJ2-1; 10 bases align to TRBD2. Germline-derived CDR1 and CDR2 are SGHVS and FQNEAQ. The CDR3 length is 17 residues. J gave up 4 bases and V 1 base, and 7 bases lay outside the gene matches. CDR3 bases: TGTGCCAGCAGCTTAGGGGCCGGGACTAGCGTGTACAATGAGCAGTTCTTC. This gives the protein CASSLGAGTSVYNEQFF. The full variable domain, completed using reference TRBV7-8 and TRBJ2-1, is GAGVSQSPRYKVAKRGQDVALRCDPISGHVSLFWYQQALGQGPEFLTYFQNEAQLDKSGLPSDRFFAERPEGSVSTLKIQRTQQEDSAVYLCASSLGAGTSVYNEQFFGPGTRLTVL.

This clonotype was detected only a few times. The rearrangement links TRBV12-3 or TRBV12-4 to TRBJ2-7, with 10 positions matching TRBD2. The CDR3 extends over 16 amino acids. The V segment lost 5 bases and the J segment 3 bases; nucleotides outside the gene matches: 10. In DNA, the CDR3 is TGTGCCAGCAGTCCCACGAATGTAGCGGGGGGCTACGAGCAGTACTTC. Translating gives CASSPTNVAGGYEQYF.

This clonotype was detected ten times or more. CDR3 protein: CASSLSGSGETQYF. The CDR3 nucleotides read TGTGCCAGCAGTTTAAGCGGGAGTGGCGAGACCCAGTACTTC. V gene TRBV12-3 or TRBV12-4 combines with J gene TRBJ2-5, with 8 bases fitting TRBD2. There are 14 residues in the CDR3. V was pared by 2 bases and J by 5 bases, with 4 bases of the junction left unmatched.

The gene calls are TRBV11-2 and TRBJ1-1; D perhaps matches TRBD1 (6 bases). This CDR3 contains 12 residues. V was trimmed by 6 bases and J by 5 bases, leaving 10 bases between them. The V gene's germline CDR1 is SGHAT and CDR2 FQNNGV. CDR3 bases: TGTGCCAGCAGTACACAGGGAACTGAAGCTTTCTTT. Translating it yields CASSTQGTEAFF.

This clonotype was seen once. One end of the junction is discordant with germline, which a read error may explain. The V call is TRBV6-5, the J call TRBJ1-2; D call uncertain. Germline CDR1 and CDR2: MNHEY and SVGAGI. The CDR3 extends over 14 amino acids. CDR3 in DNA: TGTGCCAGCAGTTACTCGAGTACAGACTATCGCTACACCTTC. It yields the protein CASSYSSTDYRYTF.

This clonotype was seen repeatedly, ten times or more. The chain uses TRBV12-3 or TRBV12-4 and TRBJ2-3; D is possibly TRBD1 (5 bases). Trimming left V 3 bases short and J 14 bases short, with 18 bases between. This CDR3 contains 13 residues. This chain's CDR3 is CASSLAQGSHGYF. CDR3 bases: TGTGCCAGCAGTTTGGCCCAGGGCAGTCATGGGTATTTT.

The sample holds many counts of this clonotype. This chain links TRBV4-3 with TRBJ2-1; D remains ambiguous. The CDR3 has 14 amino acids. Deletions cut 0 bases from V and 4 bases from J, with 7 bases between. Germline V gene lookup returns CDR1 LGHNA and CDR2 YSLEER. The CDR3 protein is CASSQETEYNEQFF. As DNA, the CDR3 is TGCGCCAGCAGCCAAGAAACGGAATACAATGAGCAGTTCTTC.

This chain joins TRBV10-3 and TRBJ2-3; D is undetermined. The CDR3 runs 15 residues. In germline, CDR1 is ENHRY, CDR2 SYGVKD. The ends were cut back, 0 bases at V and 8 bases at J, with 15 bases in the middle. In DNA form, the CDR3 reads TGTGCCATCAGTGAGTCCCGTAGGGAACCGGGTACGCAGTATTTT. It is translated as CAISESRREPGTQYF.

This chain's CDR3 is CASRSRGGQPQHF. DNA for the CDR3: TGCGCCAGCCGATCTAGGGGTGGTCAGCCCCAGCATTTT. V usage is TRBV23-1 and J usage is TRBJ1-5, with D perhaps matching TRBD1 (5 bases). TRBV23-1 has ORF status, its function being uncertain. The CDR3 is 13 residues long. V was shortened by 8 bases and J by 6 bases, with 14 bases between the two germline ends.